This passage covers 11 T cell receptor beta chains from one sample sequenced in a study of CD8 T cells in Susac syndrome. The RNA, about 0.45 to 1 ug, was put through reverse transcription using random hexamers. A single record per CDR3 protein comes from TCRdb applying MiXCR to the immunoSEQ multiplex PCR reads. This sample has fewer than 150,000 distinct CDR3 sequences; about 90% occur once, and the top ten carry around 0.25%. The source material was CD8+ T cells from PBMCs. Receptor source: a human donor with multiple sclerosis.

The rearrangement uses TRBV7-6 and TRBJ2-5; D uncertain. The CDR3 has 13 amino acids. Germline V gene lookup returns CDR1 SGHVS and CDR2 FNYEAQ. The V and J ends lost 0 bases and 5 bases respectively, with 7 bases between them. The CDR3 sequence: CASSLAPRETQYF. The CDR3 nucleotides read TGTGCCAGCAGCTTAGCCCCCCGTGAGACCCAGTACTTC.

The chain carries TRBV6-6 and TRBJ1-2; D is unclear. Trimming left V 0 bases short and J 0 bases short, with 11 bases between. The germline gives CDR1 MNHNY, CDR2 SVGAGI (reference sequence). There are 16 residues in the CDR3. Here the CDR3 DNA reads TGTGCCAGCAGTTACTCGAGTAGAAGTTCTAACTATGGCTACACCTTC. Residues: CASSYSSRSSNYGYTF.

This chain connects TRBV6-1 to TRBJ2-1, with TRBD2 matching 10 bases. V shed 6 bases and J 5 bases; nucleotides not matched to a gene: 10. The CDR3 is made up of 16 amino acids. Germline CDR1 is MNHNS and CDR2 is SASEGT. In DNA form, the CDR3 reads TGTGCCAGCAGCACGATTCGGACTAGCGGAAACAATGAGCAGTTCTTC. This encodes CASSTIRTSGNNEQFF.

The chain links TRBV9 to TRBJ2-7; 8 nucleotides align to TRBD2. From germline, CDR1 is SGDLS and CDR2 YYNGEE. The CDR3 contains 14 residues. With 2 bases clipped from V and 2 bases from J, the junction kept 3 bases outside the gene matches. The CDR3 bases are TGTGCCAGCAGCGTTAGCGGGACCGCCTACGAGCAGTACTTC. Its translation: CASSVSGTAYEQYF.

This sequence joins TRBV19 and TRBJ1-2; a weak D match, TRBD1 (5 bases). The CDR3 runs to 16 residues. Trimming stripped 2 bases from V and 6 bases from J, with 19 bases between. The V gene's germline CDR1 is LNHDA and CDR2 SQIVND (reference sequence). CDR3: CASSIIPGQGNHGYTF. The CDR3 DNA sequence: TGTGCCAGTAGTATAATCCCGGGGCAGGGCAACCATGGCTACACCTTC.

The chain joins TRBV19 to TRBJ2-1; TRBD2 is a possible D gene (6 bases). Germline V CDR1 and CDR2: LNHDA, SQIVND (reference sequence). Deletions cut 3 bases from V and 7 bases from J, with 13 bases between. The CDR3 extends over 14 amino acids. The CDR3 loop reads CASSMRGRANEQFF. CDR3 nucleotides: TGTGCCAGTAGTATGCGGGGCCGGGCGAATGAGCAGTTCTTC.

The V call is TRBV5-4, the J call TRBJ2-3, with 10 bases aligning to TRBD2. Germline loops: CDR1 SGHNT, CDR2 YYREEE (reference sequence). The CDR3 is made up of 16 amino acids. V shed 0 bases and J 1 base; nucleotides not matched to a gene: 2. This CDR3 reads CASSLVGLAGTDTQYF. DNA for the CDR3: TGTGCCAGCAGCTTGGTCGGACTAGCGGGCACAGATACGCAGTATTTT.

This clonotype was seen more than once but under ten times. V gene TRBV27 combines with J gene TRBJ1-2; D not certain. This CDR3 has 13 amino acids. Germline V gene lookup returns CDR1 MNHEY and CDR2 SMNVEV (reference sequence). With 5 bases removed from V and 0 bases from J, the gap between germline ends came to 7 bases. Here the CDR3 DNA reads TGTGCCAGCAGTGTTACAGCTAACTATGGCTACACCTTC. Translation: CASSVTANYGYTF.

This clonotype was counted a few times. The chain has TRBV30 and TRBJ1-1; TRBD1 agrees at 7 bases. The CDR3 length is 13 residues. The V gene's germline CDR1 is GTSNPN and CDR2 SVGIG (reference sequence). The V segment lost 7 bases and the J segment 8 bases; nucleotides outside the gene matches: 13. CDR3 loop: CASGQSVLREAFF. The CDR3 DNA reads as TGTGCCTCGGGACAGTCGGTCCTCCGCGAAGCTTTCTTT.

The J gene is TRBJ1-1, the V gene TRBV5-6, with TRBD1 identical over 7 bases. The CDR3 is made up of 15 amino acids. The germline V gene encodes CDR1 SGHDT and CDR2 YYEEEE. V lost 0 bases to trimming and J lost 2 bases; unmatched junction nucleotides: 4. CDR3 sequence reads: CASSLGGTANTEAFF. CDR3 coding DNA: TGTGCCAGCAGCTTGGGGGGGACAGCTAACACTGAAGCTTTCTTT.

The rearrangement joins TRBV7-9 to TRBJ2-2; no firm D call. Germline loops: CDR1 SEHNR, CDR2 FQNEAQ (reference sequence). Trimming pared 8 bases from V and 8 bases from J, leaving 15 bases between. The CDR3 has 13 amino acids. The CDR3 region has the DNA TGTGCCAGCGCCCACCGGGCTACTGGGGAGCTGTTTTTT. Protein: CASAHRATGELFF.